This record covers a single TCR beta chain. This clone was observed a single time. Its cognate antigen has yet to be identified. No base qualities exist here, and no much larger clone lies one base off it. This entry belongs to a study of blood T cell repertoires in COVID-19 (dated by TCRdb to 2020 to 2021). Study-level background: Collaborator samples came from the United States, Italy and Spain and covered acute and convalescent phases of COVID-19. The prospective study material was composed of cDNA or gDNA derived from T cells, B-cell-depleted T cells, or PBMCs. Subjects who had been exposed to COVID-19, were actively infected with it, or had recovered from it provided the deeply sampled blood TCRbeta repertoires that made up the dataset. The repertoires were released in a freely available public database intended as a resource for research on the immune response to SARS-CoV-2. Samples came from the ongoing ImmuneRACE study (first 160 participants) plus 1,254 subjects from 6 global collaborators. Nearly every sample came with metadata listing a de-identified subject ID, COVID-19 status, age in years and sex. Where available, HLA class I and class II types were taken from metadata supplied by the sample provider and were not determined by assay-based typing. Broader findings and caveats from the paper: The amount of clinical and demographic metadata varied by source and participant and was provided uncurated.

Participants in the prospective study were enrolled through a virtual design, were aged 18 to 89 years, and lived in roughly 25 United States geographic areas. To assign participants to cohorts, the prospective study relied on clinical history that participants themselves reported in a screening survey and a study questionnaire. ImmuneRACE Cohort 3 recovered participants were defined by two consecutive negative NP/OP PCR tests, healthcare professional clearance, or symptom resolution. Each participant in the prospective study had whole blood, serum and a nasopharyngeal or oropharyngeal swab collected by mobile phlebotomists. Participants in the prospective study had the option to provide additional blood draws and questionnaires over a 2-month period. Before DNA extraction, prospective study blood samples were shipped either frozen or at room temperature. Measured from the cysteine to the phenylalanine, the CDR3 is 15 residues long. CDR3 DNA is the only sequence kept; it has 45 bases, read in frame from the first base. CDR1 MNHNY and CDR2 SVGAGI were looked up in the germline V gene (reference sequence). The trim is 0 bases for V and 5 bases for J, with a gap of 11 bases between the germline ends.

TCRbeta CDR3 regions were amplified from genomic DNA by means of the immunoSEQ Assay, a bias-controlled multiplex PCR. The authors processed their data as follows. The number of nucleated cells in each sample was estimated by amplification of reference gene primers within the assay. To quantify the absolute abundance of each unique TCRbeta CDR3 rearrangement, sequence reads were collapsed and filtered. Productive Simpson clonality was computed per sample as the square root of Simpson's diversity index over productive rearrangements. The immuneACCESS repertoire file appears here via TCRdb, limited to in-frame rearrangements. These files lack a portion of the clones; in checked studies, under half of the deficit traces to unresolved V genes, and the cause of the others is not known. V, J and clone size derive from that table, while D and trimming were established from the DNA sequence. This sample is represented by approximately 450,000 clones; 80% to 90% of them were singletons. The top ten clonotypes cover 0.95% to 1.2% of the sample.

This TCR came from a man aged 25 to 40 who had recovered from COVID-19. Here the chain combines TRBV6-6 and TRBJ2-1; TRBD1 is a possible D gene, resting on 6 matching bases. Sample: PBMCs or T cells enriched from blood (not recorded which). The CDR3 sequence is CASSYSRQVNNEQFF. DNA sequence: TGTGCCAGCAGTTACTCGAGACAGGTGAACAATGAGCAGTTCTTC.